The sequence of this T cell receptor beta chain was determined in a study of cytomegalovirus exposure and HLA in healthy donors. At the level of the study: Falling in the Caucasian-associated ancestry cluster were approximately 86% of 398 genotyped donors. Study observations and caveats: In a later analysis, a missense DCLRE1C variant was linked to TCR beta V- and J-gene trimming. Most of the TCR beta V segments (in an earlier analysis) were productive either about 90% or about 30% of the time. Associated with HLA alleles at 0.05 false discovery rate in a later analysis were 15,000 to 20,000 TCR beta sequences.

With 0 bases removed from V and 4 bases from J, the gap between germline ends came to 10 bases. The CDR3 has 14 residues. Germline values: CDR1 SGDLS, CDR2 YYNGEE. Researchers ran the PCR with 60 Vbeta and 13 Jbeta primers. TCRdb's table, derived via immunoSEQ multiplex PCR, lists solely in-frame clones and lacks some. The sample has 120,000 or so clones, over 65% seen once. This clone was found once. What it binds is unknown. Other nucleotide sequences from this sample produce the same CDR3. The receptor's source is a young man in good health and CMV-seropositive. What was sequenced was PBMCs. V gene TRBV9 combines with J gene TRBJ1-2; D might be TRBD1 (5 bases). The CDR3 is CASSVALTGYGYTF. The CDR3 DNA reads TGTGCCAGCAGCGTAGCCCTTACAGGCTATGGCTACACCTTC.